The text below deals with one T cell receptor (beta chain). This record belongs to a study of blood T cell repertoires in COVID-19. At the level of the study: The United States, Italy and Spain were the sources of the acute and convalescent COVID-19 samples. PBMCs, B-cell-depleted T cells, or T cells provided the cDNA or gDNA that made up the material.

The CDR3 loop spans 17 amino acids. Germline CDR1 SGHDT, CDR2 YYEEEE. Germline trimming cut 3 bases from V and 1 base from J; bases unmatched to any gene: 5. Original analysis: Estimation of nucleated cell counts was performed using reference gene primer amplification. Sequencing was performed with immunoSEQ multiplex PCR; in TCRdb, only in-frame clones are kept and a portion is missing. V and J calls and clone size are those listed in that table; D and trimming were worked out from the DNA. The sample shows 80,000 or so clones, about 80% of them seen only once. The sequence was collected from a woman aged 70 to 79 with acute or convalescent COVID-19. The sequenced sample consisted of peripheral blood. The chain combines TRBV5-6 with TRBJ2-5, with 14 bases that match TRBD2. CDR3 DNA: TGTGCCAGCAGCTGGACTAGCGGGGGGCCTTTCCAAGAGACCCAGTACTTC. This codes for CASSWTSGGPFQETQYF.